The entry below describes one T cell receptor (beta chain). Its antigen is undetermined. Time point in this sample: week 23, last vaccination. Topical imiquimod was applied with each vaccine dose, which held 300 ug of mutant IDH1 20-mer peptide. Some clones are missing from TCRdb's copy, which holds only in-frame ones; the method was immunoSEQ multiplex PCR. The top ten hold 2% to 2.5% of the sample, which has tens of thousands of clones, about 82% seen once. The data are from a study of a mutant IDH1 vaccine in newly diagnosed glioma. Across the whole study: Investigators started vaccination 4-6 weeks after radiotherapy alone, or with temozolomide cycles. Mean patient age was approximately 40 years; 62.5% were male and about 40% female. Most patients had received both radiotherapy and temozolomide, the prior options being radiotherapy, temozolomide, or both.

The germline CDR1 and CDR2 sequences are SQVTM and ANQGSEA. Between the trimmed V and J ends, which lost 6 bases and 0 bases, there was a span of 11 bases. This CDR3 region has 14 residues. This clonotype was sampled from a man aged 30-40 years with glioma. Some clones in this sample may be carry-over from other donors' samples. The material was PBMCs, obtained from a glioma patient whose treatment included an IDH1 peptide vaccine. The rearrangement joins TRBV29-1 to TRBJ2-2; D unclear. CDR3 protein: CSVQPVANTGELFF. In DNA form, the CDR3 reads TGCAGCGTGCAACCGGTTGCGAACACCGGGGAGCTGTTTTTT.